These 32 T cell receptor beta chains share one sample of origin, sequenced in a study of early T cells in non-severe SARS-CoV-2 infection. TCRdb processed the 5' RACE reads anew with MiXCR; each CDR3 protein has one entry. The sample lists around 70,000 distinct CDR3 sequences, 10% occurring once. Here the sequenced sample was whole blood, taken at baseline. These receptors came from an adult who was a healthcare worker with PCR-confirmed SARS-CoV-2 infection or an uninfected control (not recorded which).

The rearrangement uses TRBV7-2 and TRBJ2-7; TRBD1 agrees at 7 bases. Germline V gene data show CDR1 as SGHTA and CDR2 as FQGNSA. V dropped 3 bases and J dropped 4; count of bases not matched to a gene: 12. This CDR3 contains 16 residues. The CDR3 spells CASSLTTGTALYEQYF. The CDR3 region has the DNA TGTGCCAGCAGCTTGACTACCGGGACAGCCCTATACGAGCAGTACTTC.

The chain has TRBV3-1 and TRBJ1-5; a weak D match, TRBD1 (5 bases). This CDR3 is built from 13 residues. Germline V lookup: CDR1 LGHDT, CDR2 YNNKEL (reference sequence). The germline V and J ends were trimmed by 4 bases and 3 bases, with 7 bases remaining between them. CDR3 DNA sequence: TGTGCCAGCAGCCGACAGCTCAATCAGCCCCAGCATTTT. It encodes CASSRQLNQPQHF.

In its sample, this clonotype is medium-sized. The gene calls are TRBV25-1 and TRBJ1-2, with D possibly matching TRBD1 (6 bases). The length of the CDR3 is 15 residues. CDR1 is MGHDK, CDR2 SYGVNS, per germline. Trimming left V 5 bases short and J 4 bases short, with 17 bases between. The CDR3 DNA is TGTGCCAGCAGTTTATCGACAGGTGCGGGCTATGGCTACACCTTC. This gives the protein CASSLSTGAGYGYTF.

This clonotype has at least ten counts. The CDR3 loop is CASSPAYGYNEQFF. As DNA, the CDR3 is TGCGCCAGCAGCCCAGCGTACGGGTACAATGAGCAGTTCTTC. The chain links TRBV4-1 to TRBJ2-1; D unclear. The CDR3 has 14 residues. Germline V gives CDR1 MGHRA, CDR2 YSYEKL. Trimming pared 4 bases from V and 4 bases from J, leaving 11 bases between.

As for this clonotype: A read error may be the cause here, since a much bigger clone is one base away. The chain joins TRBV27 to TRBJ1-6, with a possible D match to TRBD1 (5 bases). Germline CDR1 and CDR2: MNHEY and SMNVEV (reference sequence). This CDR3 region has 15 residues. CDR3 residues: CASSLDYRGDSSLHF. The CDR3 DNA follows: TGTGCCAGCAGTTTGGATTATCGGGGGGATTCATCCCTCCACTTT.

The chain links TRBV6-2 or TRBV6-3 to TRBJ2-7; 12 nucleotides match TRBD1. CDR3 length: 15 amino acids. Unmatched junction bases numbered 8, after V lost 5 bases and J lost 6 bases. CDR1 and CDR2 from the germline V gene are MNHEY and SVGEGT. The CDR3 DNA reads as TGTGCCAGCAGTAAAACCGGGACAGGGGGCGGCGAGCAGTACTTC. Amino acids: CASSKTGTGGGEQYF.

The V call is TRBV27, the J call TRBJ1-2, with D uncertain. Trimming took 7 bases from V and 2 from J, leaving 11 bases between them. Germline loops: CDR1 MNHEY, CDR2 SMNVEV (reference sequence). The CDR3 runs 13 residues. This CDR3 is CASTPGPNYGYTF. Here the CDR3 DNA reads TGTGCCAGCACGCCAGGACCCAACTATGGCTACACCTTC.

In its sample, this clonotype was seen many times. This chain connects TRBV7-9 to TRBJ2-1; TRBD2 might be the D (5 bases). CDR3 size: 15 residues. Trimming removed 5 bases at V and 6 bases at J, with 17 bases between. The germline V gene encodes CDR1 SEHNR and CDR2 FQNEAQ (reference sequence). Here the CDR3 reads CASSLRVRAANEQFF. The CDR3 DNA sequence: TGTGCCAGCAGCCTACGGGTGAGGGCAGCCAATGAGCAGTTCTTC.

This clonotype was detected only a few times. The chain employs TRBV28 and TRBJ2-3; possibly TRBD2 for D (5 bases). Germline CDR1 MDHEN, CDR2 SYDVKM. The V gene lost 6 bases and the J gene lost 1 base, with 11 bases spanning the gap. This CDR3 region has 14 residues. In DNA, the CDR3 is TGTGCCAGCAGGGACCTGAGGGGCACAGATACGCAGTATTTT. Encoded protein: CASRDLRGTDTQYF.

The chain employs TRBV9 and TRBJ2-1; perhaps TRBD2 as D (5 bases). The CDR3 contains 13 residues. V lost 3 bases and J 10 bases, leaving 14 bases between the germline ends. Per the germline V gene, CDR1 is SGDLS and CDR2 is YYNGEE. CDR3 nucleotide sequence: TGTGCCAGCAGCGGCCGAGGGCGCTACGAGCAGTTCTTC. Translating it yields CASSGRGRYEQFF. Variable domain in full (rest from reference TRBV9 and TRBJ2-1): DSGVTQTPKHLITATGQRVTLRCSPRSGDLSVYWYQQSLDQGLQFLIQYYNGEERAKGNILERFSAQQFPDLHSELNLSSLELGDSALYFCASSGRGRYEQFFGPGTRLTVL.

This clonotype turned up a few times. V usage is TRBV6-6 and J usage is TRBJ2-7; D is uncertain. V was shortened by 5 bases and J by 2 bases, with 10 bases between the two germline ends. Germline loops: CDR1 MNHNY, CDR2 SVGAGI (reference sequence). CDR3 size: 13 residues. CDR3 loop: CASSPRAPYEQYF. The CDR3 coding sequence is TGTGCCAGCAGTCCCCGTGCTCCCTACGAGCAGTACTTC.

The CDR3 DNA follows: TGTGCCAGCAGCGTAGTCGGGGGCGTGGGCACTGAAGCTTTCTTT. It specifies CASSVVGGVGTEAFF. V and J are TRBV9 and TRBJ1-1; D is perhaps TRBD1 (6 bases). The CDR3 loop spans 15 amino acids. Trimming took 0 bases from V and 4 from J, leaving 13 bases between them. CDR1 is SGDLS, CDR2 YYNGEE, per germline.

The J gene is TRBJ2-1, the V gene TRBV4-3; TRBD1 matches 10 bases. The CDR3 length is 20 residues. From germline, CDR1 is LGHNA and CDR2 YSLEER. V trimming: 0 bases; J trimming: 7 bases; junction bases outside the gene matches: 18. The chain's CDR3 is CASSQDLGLVWDRGLNEQFF. CDR3 coding DNA: TGCGCCAGCAGCCAAGATCTGGGGTTGGTGTGGGACAGGGGACTTAATGAGCAGTTCTTC.

The table lists this clonotype with a few counts. This chain joins TRBV20-1 and TRBJ2-1; TRBD2 might be the D (6 bases). CDR1 and CDR2 from the germline V gene are DFQATT and SNEGSKA (reference sequence). This CDR3 is built from 17 residues. V was cut by 1 base and J by 2 bases, with 18 bases left in between. CDR3 protein: CSARAHGLPDAYNEQFF. Here the CDR3 DNA reads TGCAGTGCTAGAGCCCACGGACTACCCGACGCCTACAATGAGCAGTTCTTC.

The V gene is TRBV15, the J gene TRBJ2-2; D gene uncertain. Looked up from germline, CDR1 is LNHNV and CDR2 is YYDKDF (reference sequence). The CDR3 is 14 amino acids. V was pared by 0 bases and J by 3 bases, with 5 bases between. In nucleotides, the CDR3 is TGTGCCACCAGCAGAGATCGCTACACCGGGGAGCTGTTTTTT. Its protein is CATSRDRYTGELFF.

This clonotype was observed at least ten times. The gene calls are TRBV29-1 and TRBJ1-1, with D possibly TRBD1 on 5 matching bases. The germline V gene encodes CDR1 SQVTM and CDR2 ANQGSEA. The CDR3 has 13 residues. V lost 7 bases and J lost 5, with 17 bases in between. Here the CDR3 DNA reads TGCAGCGCAGGAGCAGGGCGAGGAACTGAAGCTTTCTTT. Protein sequence: CSAGAGRGTEAFF. The full variable domain, with the rest looked up from reference TRBV29-1 and TRBJ1-1, is SAVISQKPSRDICQRGTSLTIQCQVDSQVTMMFWYRQQPGQSLTLIATANQGSEATYESGFVIDKFPISRPNLTFSTLTVSNMSPEDSSIYLCSAGAGRGTEAFFGQGTRLTVV.

This clonotype was counted many times. The chain carries TRBV20-1 and TRBJ2-7, with 11 bases aligning to TRBD2. V lost 4 bases and J lost 4; bases outside the gene matches: 12. Germline values: CDR1 DFQATT, CDR2 SNEGSKA (reference sequence). The CDR3 covers 16 residues. CDR3 loop: CSANLLAGDSRYEQYF. DNA for the CDR3: TGCAGTGCTAACTTACTAGCGGGAGATTCTAGGTACGAGCAGTACTTC.

This clonotype was picked up many times. The V and J genes are TRBV28 and TRBJ2-7; 14 bases line up with TRBD2. Germline values: CDR1 MDHEN, CDR2 SYDVKM. The V segment lost 6 bases and the J segment 3 bases; nucleotides outside the gene matches: 7. This CDR3 has 16 residues. The CDR3 is CASSATSGRGVYEQYF. For the CDR3, the DNA is TGTGCCAGCAGCGCGACTAGCGGGAGGGGTGTCTACGAGCAGTACTTC.

This chain links TRBV7-2 with TRBJ2-5, with TRBD2 as a possible D gene (5 bases). The V gene's germline CDR1 is SGHTA and CDR2 FQGNSA. CDR3 length equals 13 residues. V lost 5 bases and J 8 bases, leaving 15 bases between the germline ends. The CDR3 loop reads CASSPRDGGTQYF. CDR3 in DNA: TGTGCCAGCAGCCCACGGGATGGCGGAACCCAGTACTTC.

This clonotype has ten or more counts. CDR3 sequence reads: CASSLVGRGSTDTQYF. DNA of the CDR3: TGTGCCAGCAGCTTAGTGGGGCGGGGAAGCACAGATACGCAGTATTTT. The V and J genes are TRBV7-2 and TRBJ2-3, with a weak D call TRBD2 (6 bases). CDR1 is SGHTA, CDR2 FQGNSA, per germline. CDR3 length: 16 residues. V was clipped by 1 base and J by 0 bases, with 11 bases between them.

This clonotype has at least ten counts. The rearrangement uses TRBV7-2 and TRBJ1-1; a possible D gene is TRBD1 (5 bases). Trimming removed 2 bases from V and 1 base from J, with 5 bases in between. Germline-derived CDR1 and CDR2 are SGHTA and FQGNSA. The CDR3 covers 13 residues. The CDR3 DNA sequence: TGTGCCAGCAGCTTACAGGGGAACACTGAAGCTTTCTTT. It encodes CASSLQGNTEAFF. The variable domain in full, with the rest retrieved from reference TRBV7-2 and TRBJ1-1, is GAGVSQSPSNKVTEKGKDVELRCDPISGHTALYWYRQSLGQGLEFLIYFQGNSAPDKSGLPSDRFSAERTGGSVSTLTIQRTQQEDSAVYLCASSLQGNTEAFFGQGTRLTVV.

J is TRBJ2-2 and V is TRBV7-6, with TRBD2 as a possible D gene (6 bases). The germline V gene encodes CDR1 SGHVS and CDR2 FNYEAQ. The ends were cut back, 1 base at V and 6 bases at J, with 15 bases in the middle. The CDR3 contains 16 residues. The CDR3 DNA is TGTGCCAGCAGCTTAGTTCCCGGGGGAGCGGCCGGGGAGCTGTTTTTT. Its protein is CASSLVPGGAAGELFF.

CDR3 bases: TGTGCCAGCAGCCCGGACAGGAACAGACCCTTTGAGCAGTACTTC. Translated: CASSPDRNRPFEQYF. The chain carries TRBV27 and TRBJ2-7, with 7 bases fitting TRBD1. CDR1 and CDR2 (germline): MNHEY, SMNVEV (reference sequence). The CDR3 is 15 amino acids. After removal of 6 bases from V and 7 bases from J, the junction contained 15 bases not matched to a gene.

This clonotype was seen more than once but under ten times. This chain connects TRBV4-1 to TRBJ2-7; a possible D gene is TRBD2 (5 bases). The length of the CDR3 is 15 residues. Trimming removed 1 base from V and 2 bases from J, with 12 bases in between. Germline values: CDR1 MGHRA, CDR2 YSYEKL. The CDR3 DNA is TGCGCCAGCAGCCAAGGGTTTAGCGTCCCCTACGAGCAGTACTTC. Translating gives CASSQGFSVPYEQYF.

The chain couples TRBV12-3 or TRBV12-4 to TRBJ2-3, with TRBD2 matching 7 bases. This CDR3 comprises 17 residues. V lost 6 bases, J lost 4 bases, and 16 bases stayed unmatched. CDR3 DNA sequence: TGTGCCAGCAGCAATGCTAGAACGGGGAGGGTTCCAGATACGCAGTATTTT. It yields the protein CASSNARTGRVPDTQYF.

The table lists this clonotype with a few counts. CDR3 loop: CASSNWNQETQYF. DNA for the CDR3: TGTGCCAGCAGTAATTGGAACCAAGAGACCCAGTACTTC. The rearrangement joins TRBV6-6 to TRBJ2-5; D remains ambiguous. V gave up 5 bases and J gave up 0 bases, with 7 bases separating them. Per the germline V gene, CDR1 is MNHNY and CDR2 is SVGAGI (reference sequence). This CDR3 contains 13 residues.

This clonotype appeared a few times. This chain joins TRBV5-1 and TRBJ1-1, with D hard to call. Trimming stripped 4 bases from V and 5 bases from J, with 9 bases between. The CDR3 loop spans 12 amino acids. Germline CDR1 SGHRS, CDR2 YFSETQ. CDR3 sequence reads: CASSTGMTEAFF. The CDR3 coding sequence is TGCGCCAGCAGCACCGGTATGACTGAAGCTTTCTTT.

This clonotype was counted ten times or more. CDR3 DNA sequence: TGTGCCAGCAGCTTAGCCGCGGGAGCTAATGAGCAGTTCTTC. It yields the protein CASSLAAGANEQFF. The chain employs TRBV7-2 and TRBJ2-1; 7 nucleotides agree with TRBD2. The CDR3 has 14 amino acids. In germline, CDR1 is SGHTA, CDR2 FQGNSA. V shed 0 bases and J 7 bases; nucleotides not matched to a gene: 3.

This clonotype appeared a few times. V is TRBV29-1 and J is TRBJ2-3, with a tentative D call TRBD2 (5 bases). V was cut by 3 bases and J by 1 base, with 5 bases left in between. Per germline, CDR1 SQVTM and CDR2 ANQGSEA. The CDR3 is 12 amino acids. The CDR3 loop is CSVERGTDTQYF. The DNA for the CDR3 is TGCAGCGTTGAGAGGGGCACAGATACGCAGTATTTT.

This clonotype was seen at least ten times. This rearrangement joins TRBV7-9 to TRBJ2-5, with D possibly being TRBD1 or TRBD2 (5 bases each). The CDR3 extends over 12 amino acids. Trimming cost V 3 bases and J 4 bases, with 6 bases left between them. Germline CDR1 SEHNR, CDR2 FQNEAQ (reference sequence). CDR3 amino acids: CASSFGGETQYF. CDR3 nucleotide sequence: TGTGCCAGCAGCTTTGGGGGAGAGACCCAGTACTTC. The entire variable domain, with the rest obtained from reference TRBV7-9 and TRBJ2-5, is as follows: DTGVSQNPRHKITKRGQNVTFRCDPISEHNRLYWYRQTLGQGPEFLTYFQNEAQLEKSRLLSDRFSAERPKGSFSTLEIQRTEQGDSAMYLCASSFGGETQYFGPGTRLLVL.

In its sample, this clonotype was seen many times. The J gene is TRBJ2-2, the V gene TRBV5-1; D is uncertain. The CDR3 covers 13 residues. V lost 6 bases and J 2 bases, leaving 8 bases between the germline ends. Per germline, CDR1 SGHRS and CDR2 YFSETQ. The CDR3 here is CASTPPNTGELFF. Written as DNA, the CDR3 is TGCGCCAGCACCCCCCCAAACACCGGGGAGCTGTTTTTT.

Many counts were recorded for this clonotype. V is TRBV7-6 and J is TRBJ2-5; perhaps D is TRBD1 or TRBD2 (5 bases each). CDR1 and CDR2 (germline): SGHVS, FNYEAQ. V lost 1 base to trimming and J lost 5 bases, with 14 bases between them. This CDR3 spans 15 amino acids. The CDR3 DNA reads TGTGCCAGCAGCTTAGTGTTACAGAGGGGTGAGACCCAGTACTTC. It is translated as CASSLVLQRGETQYF.